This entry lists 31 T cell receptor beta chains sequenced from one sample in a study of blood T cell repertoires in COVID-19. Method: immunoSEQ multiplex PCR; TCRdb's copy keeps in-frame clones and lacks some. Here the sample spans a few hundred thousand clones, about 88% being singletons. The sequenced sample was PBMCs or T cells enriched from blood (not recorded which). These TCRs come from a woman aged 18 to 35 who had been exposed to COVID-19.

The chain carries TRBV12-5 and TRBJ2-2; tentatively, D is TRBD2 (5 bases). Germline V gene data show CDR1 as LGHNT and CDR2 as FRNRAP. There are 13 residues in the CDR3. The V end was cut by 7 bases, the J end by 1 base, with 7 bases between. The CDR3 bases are TGTGCTAGTGCCGGGGAGAACACCGGGGAGCTGTTTTTT. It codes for CASAGENTGELFF.

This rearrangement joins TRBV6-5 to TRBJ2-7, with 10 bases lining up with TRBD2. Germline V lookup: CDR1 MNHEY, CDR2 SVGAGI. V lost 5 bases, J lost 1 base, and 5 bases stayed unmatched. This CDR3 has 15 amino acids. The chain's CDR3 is CASSPRGLASYEQYF. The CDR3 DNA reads TGTGCCAGCAGTCCCCGGGGACTAGCGTCCTACGAGCAGTACTTC.

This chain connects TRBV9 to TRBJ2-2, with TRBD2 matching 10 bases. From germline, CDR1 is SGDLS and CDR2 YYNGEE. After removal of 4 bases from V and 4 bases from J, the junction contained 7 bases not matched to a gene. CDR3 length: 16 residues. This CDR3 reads CASSPLAGDLTGELFF. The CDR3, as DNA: TGTGCCAGCAGCCCCCTAGCGGGGGACCTCACCGGGGAGCTGTTTTTT.

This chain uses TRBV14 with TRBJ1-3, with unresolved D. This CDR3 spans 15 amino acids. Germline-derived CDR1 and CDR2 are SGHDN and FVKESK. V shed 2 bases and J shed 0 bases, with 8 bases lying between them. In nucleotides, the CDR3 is TGTGCCAGCAGCCAAATACACCACTCTGGAAACACCATATATTTT. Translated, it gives CASSQIHHSGNTIYF.

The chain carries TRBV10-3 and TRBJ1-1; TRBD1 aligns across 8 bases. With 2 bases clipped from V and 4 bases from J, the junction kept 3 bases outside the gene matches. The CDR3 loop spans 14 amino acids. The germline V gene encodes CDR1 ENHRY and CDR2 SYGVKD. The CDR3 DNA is TGTGCCATCAGTGAGATTACAGGGGGCACTGAAGCTTTCTTT. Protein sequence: CAISEITGGTEAFF.

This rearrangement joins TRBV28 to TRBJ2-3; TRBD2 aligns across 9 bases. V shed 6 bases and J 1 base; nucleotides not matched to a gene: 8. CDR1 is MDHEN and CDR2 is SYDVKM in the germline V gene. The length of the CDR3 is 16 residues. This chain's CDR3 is CASSLTTSGGTDTQYF. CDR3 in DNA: TGTGCCAGCAGCCTAACGACTAGCGGAGGCACAGATACGCAGTATTTT. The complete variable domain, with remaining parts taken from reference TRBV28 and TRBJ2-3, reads DVKVTQSSRYLVKRTGEKVFLECVQDMDHENMFWYRQDPGLGLRLIYFSYDVKMKEKGDIPEGYSVSREKKERFSLILESASTNQTSMYLCASSLTTSGGTDTQYFGPGTRLTVL.

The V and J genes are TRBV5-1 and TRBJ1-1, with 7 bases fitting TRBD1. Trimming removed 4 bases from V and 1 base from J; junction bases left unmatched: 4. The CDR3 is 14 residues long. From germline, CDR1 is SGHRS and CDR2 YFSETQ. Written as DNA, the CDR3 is TGCGCCAGCAGCAAAAGACAGGGGAACACTGAAGCTTTCTTT. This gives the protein CASSKRQGNTEAFF. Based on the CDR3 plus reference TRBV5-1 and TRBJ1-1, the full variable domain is KAGVTQTPRYLIKTRGQQVTLSCSPISGHRSVSWYQQTPGQGLQFLFEYFSETQRNKGNFPGRFSGRQFSNSRSEMNVSTLELGDSALYLCASSKRQGNTEAFFGQGTRLTVV.

The CDR3 nucleotides are TGTGCCAGTATCGACAGGCCCACAGATACGCAGTATTTT. It encodes CASIDRPTDTQYF. This chain connects TRBV19 to TRBJ2-3, with a possible D match to TRBD1 (6 bases). This CDR3 is 13 amino acids long. CDR1 and CDR2 (germline): LNHDA, SQIVND (reference sequence). V was clipped by 7 bases and J by 2 bases, with 10 bases between them. The whole variable domain, filled in from reference TRBV19 and TRBJ2-3, reads DGGITQSPKYLFRKEGQNVTLSCEQNLNHDAMYWYRQDPGQGLRLIYYSQIVNDFQKGDIAEGYSVSREKKESFPLTVTSAQKNPTAFYLCASIDRPTDTQYFGPGTRLTVL.

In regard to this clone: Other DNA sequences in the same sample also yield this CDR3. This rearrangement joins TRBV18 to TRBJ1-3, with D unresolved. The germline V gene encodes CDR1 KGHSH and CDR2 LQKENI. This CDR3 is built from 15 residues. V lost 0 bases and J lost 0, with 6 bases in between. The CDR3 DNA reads TGTGCCAGCTCACCACCGGCGGTCTCTGGAAACACCATATATTTT. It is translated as CASSPPAVSGNTIYF.

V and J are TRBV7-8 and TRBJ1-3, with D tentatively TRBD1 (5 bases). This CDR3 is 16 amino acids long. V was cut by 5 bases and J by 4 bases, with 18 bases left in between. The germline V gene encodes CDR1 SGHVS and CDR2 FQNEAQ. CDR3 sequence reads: CASSQADRGGGNTIYF. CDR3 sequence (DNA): TGTGCCAGCAGCCAGGCGGATAGGGGCGGAGGAAACACCATATATTTT.

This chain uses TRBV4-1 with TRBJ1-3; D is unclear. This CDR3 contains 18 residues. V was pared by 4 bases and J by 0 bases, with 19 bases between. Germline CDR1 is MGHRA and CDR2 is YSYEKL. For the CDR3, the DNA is TGCGCCAGCAGCCCTAGTGGACTTTCTGTTAACTCTGGAAACACCATATATTTT. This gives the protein CASSPSGLSVNSGNTIYF.

As DNA, the CDR3 is TGTGCCAGCAGCGTAGGGACAACAGGTTCGGATGGCTACACCTTC. Amino acids: CASSVGTTGSDGYTF. The chain combines TRBV9 with TRBJ1-2; D may be TRBD1 (5 bases). Deletions cut 0 bases from V and 6 bases from J, with 15 bases between. The germline V gene encodes CDR1 SGDLS and CDR2 YYNGEE. The CDR3 has 15 residues.

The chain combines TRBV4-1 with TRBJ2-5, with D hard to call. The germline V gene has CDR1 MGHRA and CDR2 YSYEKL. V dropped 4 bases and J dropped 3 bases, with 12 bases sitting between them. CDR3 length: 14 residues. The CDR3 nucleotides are TGCGCCAGCAGCCCTTCCGGGTCGGAAGAGACCCAGTACTTC. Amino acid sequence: CASSPSGSEETQYF.

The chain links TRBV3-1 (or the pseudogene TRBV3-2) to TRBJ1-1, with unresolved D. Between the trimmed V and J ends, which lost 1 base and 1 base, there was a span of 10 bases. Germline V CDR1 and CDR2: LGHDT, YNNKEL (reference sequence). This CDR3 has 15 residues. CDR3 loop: CASSQVNLRNTEAFF. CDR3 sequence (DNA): TGTGCCAGCAGCCAAGTTAACTTACGGAACACTGAAGCTTTCTTT.

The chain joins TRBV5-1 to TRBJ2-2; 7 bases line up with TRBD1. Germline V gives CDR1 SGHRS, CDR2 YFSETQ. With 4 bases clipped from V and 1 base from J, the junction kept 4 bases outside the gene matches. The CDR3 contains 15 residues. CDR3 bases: TGCGCCAGCAGCAGGACAGGAGAGAACACCGGGGAGCTGTTTTTT. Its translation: CASSRTGENTGELFF.

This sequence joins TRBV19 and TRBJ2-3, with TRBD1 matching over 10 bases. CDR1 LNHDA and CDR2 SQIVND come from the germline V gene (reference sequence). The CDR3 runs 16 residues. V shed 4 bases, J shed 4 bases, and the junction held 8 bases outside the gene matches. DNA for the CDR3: TGTGCCAGTAGTAGCTGGACAGGGGGTAGCTCAGATACGCAGTATTTT. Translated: CASSSWTGGSSDTQYF.

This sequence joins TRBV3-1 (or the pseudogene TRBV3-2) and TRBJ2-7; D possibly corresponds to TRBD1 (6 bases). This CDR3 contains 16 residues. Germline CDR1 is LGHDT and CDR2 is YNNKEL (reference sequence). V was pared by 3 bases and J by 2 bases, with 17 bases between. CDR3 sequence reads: CASSHYTQGLTYEQYF. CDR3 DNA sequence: TGTGCCAGCAGCCATTACACACAGGGTCTTACCTACGAGCAGTACTTC.

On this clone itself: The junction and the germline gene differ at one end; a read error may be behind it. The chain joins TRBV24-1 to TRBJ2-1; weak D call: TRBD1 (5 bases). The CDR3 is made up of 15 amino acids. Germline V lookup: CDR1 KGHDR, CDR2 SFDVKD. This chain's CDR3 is CATSDLPGSFNEQFF. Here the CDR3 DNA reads TGTGCCACCAGTGATTTGCCAGGGTCCTTCAATGAGCAGTTCTTC.

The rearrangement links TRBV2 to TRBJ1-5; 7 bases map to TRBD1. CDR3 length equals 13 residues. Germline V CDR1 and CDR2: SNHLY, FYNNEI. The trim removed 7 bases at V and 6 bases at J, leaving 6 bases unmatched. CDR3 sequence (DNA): TGTGCCAGCACCGGGGACAGTAGTCAGCCCCAGCATTTT. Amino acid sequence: CASTGDSSQPQHF. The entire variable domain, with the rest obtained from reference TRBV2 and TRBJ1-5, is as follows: EPEVTQTPSHQVTQMGQEVILRCVPISNHLYFYWYRQILGQKVEFLVSFYNNEISEKSEIFDDQFSVERPDGSNFTLKIRSTKLEDSAMYFCASTGDSSQPQHFGDGTRLSIL.

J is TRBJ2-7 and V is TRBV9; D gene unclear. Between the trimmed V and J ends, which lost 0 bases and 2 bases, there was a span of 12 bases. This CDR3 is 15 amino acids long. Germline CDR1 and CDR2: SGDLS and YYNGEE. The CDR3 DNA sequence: TGTGCCAGCAGCGTAGGGTTGGGCCAGCCCTACGAGCAGTACTTC. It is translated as CASSVGLGQPYEQYF. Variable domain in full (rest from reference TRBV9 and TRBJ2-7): DSGVTQTPKHLITATGQRVTLRCSPRSGDLSVYWYQQSLDQGLQFLIQYYNGEERAKGNILERFSAQQFPDLHSELNLSSLELGDSALYFCASSVGLGQPYEQYFGPGTRLTVT.

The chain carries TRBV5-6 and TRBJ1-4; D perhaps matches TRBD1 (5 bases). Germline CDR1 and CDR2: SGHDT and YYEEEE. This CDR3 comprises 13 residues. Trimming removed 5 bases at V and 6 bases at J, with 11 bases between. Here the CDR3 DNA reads TGTGCCAGCAGGGCCACAGGAGATGAAAAACTGTTTTTT. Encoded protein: CASRATGDEKLFF.

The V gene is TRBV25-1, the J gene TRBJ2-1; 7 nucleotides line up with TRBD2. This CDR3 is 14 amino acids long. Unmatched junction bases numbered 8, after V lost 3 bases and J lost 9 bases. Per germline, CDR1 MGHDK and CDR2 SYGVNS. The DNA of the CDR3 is TGTGCCAGCAGTGATCAGGGAGGGCCGATTGAGCAGTTCTTC. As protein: CASSDQGGPIEQFF.

The CDR3 DNA follows: TGTGCCAGCAGCCAACGACTAGCGGGAGATCTAGCCTACAATGAGCAGTTCTTC. Encoded protein: CASSQRLAGDLAYNEQFF. The V gene is TRBV3-1 (or the pseudogene TRBV3-2), the J gene TRBJ2-1; 12 nucleotides agree with TRBD2. The CDR3 consists of 18 residues. Germline V lookup: CDR1 LGHDT, CDR2 YNNKEL (reference sequence). V lost 2 bases to trimming and J lost 2 bases; unmatched junction nucleotides: 7.

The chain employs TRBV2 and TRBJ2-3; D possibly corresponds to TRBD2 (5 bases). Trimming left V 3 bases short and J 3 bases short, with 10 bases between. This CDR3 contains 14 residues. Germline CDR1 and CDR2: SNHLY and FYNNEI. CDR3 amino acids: CASSEKTGTDTQYF. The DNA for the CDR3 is TGTGCCAGCAGTGAGAAAACGGGGACAGATACGCAGTATTTT.

The DNA for the CDR3 is TGTGCCAGTAGTACTCGAGACAGGGGGAACACCGGGGAGCTGTTTTTT. Encoded protein: CASSTRDRGNTGELFF. This chain uses TRBV19 with TRBJ2-2, with 8 bases identical to TRBD1. In germline, CDR1 is LNHDA, CDR2 SQIVND (reference sequence). The CDR3 is made up of 16 amino acids. V gave up 4 bases and J gave up 1 base; unmatched junction bases: 5.

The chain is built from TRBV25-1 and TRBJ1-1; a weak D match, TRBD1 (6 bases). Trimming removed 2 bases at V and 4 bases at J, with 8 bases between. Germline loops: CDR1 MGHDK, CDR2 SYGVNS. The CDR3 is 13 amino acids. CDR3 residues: CASSETGFTEAFF. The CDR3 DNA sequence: TGTGCCAGCAGTGAAACAGGGTTCACTGAAGCTTTCTTT.

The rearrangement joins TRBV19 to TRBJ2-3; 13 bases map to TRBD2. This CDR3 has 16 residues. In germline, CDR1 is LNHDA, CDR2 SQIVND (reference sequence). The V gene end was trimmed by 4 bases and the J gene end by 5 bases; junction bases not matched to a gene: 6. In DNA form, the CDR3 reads TGTGCCAGTAGTAAGACTAGCGGGGGGCTAGGAGATACGCAGTATTTT. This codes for CASSKTSGGLGDTQYF. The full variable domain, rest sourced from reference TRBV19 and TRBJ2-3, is DGGITQSPKYLFRKEGQNVTLSCEQNLNHDAMYWYRQDPGQGLRLIYYSQIVNDFQKGDIAEGYSVSREKKESFPLTVTSAQKNPTAFYLCASSKTSGGLGDTQYFGPGTRLTVL.

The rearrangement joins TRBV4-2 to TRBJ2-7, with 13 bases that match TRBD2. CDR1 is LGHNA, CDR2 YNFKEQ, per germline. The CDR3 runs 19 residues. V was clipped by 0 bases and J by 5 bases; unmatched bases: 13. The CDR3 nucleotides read TGTGCCAGCAGCCAAGATCCCATAACTAGCGGGAGGGCGAAAGACGAGCAGTACTTC. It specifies CASSQDPITSGRAKDEQYF.

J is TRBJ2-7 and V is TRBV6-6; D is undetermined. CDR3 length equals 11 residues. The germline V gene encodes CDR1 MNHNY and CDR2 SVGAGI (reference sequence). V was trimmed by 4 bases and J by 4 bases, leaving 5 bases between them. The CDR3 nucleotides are TGTGCCAGCAGTTCAATTTACGAGCAGTACTTC. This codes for CASSSIYEQYF.

CDR3 region: CASGTSSYNEQFF. The CDR3 DNA reads as TGTGCCAGCGGAACTAGTTCGTACAATGAGCAGTTCTTC. The chain carries TRBV28 and TRBJ2-1; tentatively, D is TRBD2 (5 bases). Trimming removed 8 bases from V and 4 bases from J, with 12 bases in between. The CDR3 loop spans 13 amino acids. CDR1 MDHEN and CDR2 SYDVKM come from the germline V gene.

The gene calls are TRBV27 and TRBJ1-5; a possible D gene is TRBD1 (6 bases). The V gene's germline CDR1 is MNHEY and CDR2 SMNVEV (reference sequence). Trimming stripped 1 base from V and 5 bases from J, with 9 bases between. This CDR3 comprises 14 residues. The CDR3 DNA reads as TGTGCCAGCAGTTTATGGCCAGGGGATCAGCCCCAGCATTTT. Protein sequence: CASSLWPGDQPQHF.